This T cell receptor (beta chain) was obtained from a study of response to subunit inactivated influenza vaccine. The sample holds a few counts of this clonotype. The germline V gene encodes CDR1 MNHEY and CDR2 SVGEGT. Trimming stripped 7 bases from V and 1 base from J, with 10 bases between. The CDR3 covers 13 residues. MiXCR, applied by TCRdb to the RT-PCR reads, yields one record per CDR3 protein. The data show approximately 700,000 distinct CDR3 sequences, roughly 13% seen once. This material consisted of PBMCs from blood, taken around two weeks before vaccination. The rearrangement links TRBV6-2 or TRBV6-3 to TRBJ1-1; D is undetermined. This sequence originates from a man in his fifties or sixties who received an inactivated influenza vaccine. The CDR3 reads CASIRKENTEAFF. As DNA, the CDR3 is TGTGCCAGCATCCGAAAAGAGAACACTGAAGCTTTCTTT.